Each of the 18 T cell receptor beta chains below was sequenced from the same sample in a study of blood T cell repertoires in COVID-19. Sequenced by immunoSEQ multiplex PCR; TCRdb stores in-frame clones only, minus some. In the table there are fewer than 250,000 clones, more than 70% of which are singletons. The sequenced material came from PBMCs or T cells enriched from blood (not recorded which). These receptors were collected from a young woman who had recovered from COVID-19.

V and J are TRBV11-1 and TRBJ1-2; D possibly corresponds to TRBD1 (5 bases). V was trimmed by 3 bases and J by 2 bases, leaving 7 bases between them. CDR3 length: 13 amino acids. Germline V lookup: CDR1 SGHAT, CDR2 FQDESV (reference sequence). CDR3 amino acids: CASSFDRNYGYTF. The CDR3 nucleotides are TGTGCCAGCAGCTTTGACAGAAACTATGGCTACACCTTC. The complete variable domain, with remaining parts taken from reference TRBV11-1 and TRBJ1-2, reads EAEVAQSPRYKITEKSQAVAFWCDPISGHATLYWYRQILGQGPELLVQFQDESVVDDSQLPKDRFSAERLKGVDSTLKIQPAELGDSAMYLCASSFDRNYGYTFGSGTRLTVV.

This rearrangement joins TRBV6-5 to TRBJ2-7, with 8 bases matching TRBD2. The CDR3 consists of 14 residues. Per the germline V gene, CDR1 is MNHEY and CDR2 is SVGAGI. V was pared by 6 bases and J by 2 bases, with 6 bases of the junction left unmatched. The CDR3: CASSPGGATYEQYF. CDR3 coding DNA: TGTGCCAGCAGCCCCGGGGGGGCCACCTACGAGCAGTACTTC.

The chain has TRBV11-2 and TRBJ1-1; TRBD1 might be the D (6 bases). The length of the CDR3 is 18 residues. The V gene's germline CDR1 is SGHAT and CDR2 FQNNGV. The V end was cut by 2 bases, the J end by 1 base, with 20 bases between. CDR3 sequence (DNA): TGTGCCAGCAGCTTAACGGTAACTGGGGGCGGTAAGAACACTGAAGCTTTCTTT. Translating it yields CASSLTVTGGGKNTEAFF.

The gene calls are TRBV6-5 and TRBJ2-7, with unresolved D. Trimming shortened V by 4 bases and J by 2 bases, and 12 bases separated the two germline ends. The CDR3 totals 14 residues. Germline CDR1 is MNHEY and CDR2 is SVGAGI. CDR3 sequence: CASSLFPPPYEQYF. DNA of the CDR3: TGTGCCAGCAGTTTATTCCCTCCCCCCTACGAGCAGTACTTC.

The V and J genes are TRBV21-1 and TRBJ1-6; the D call of TRBD1 is as the table states it, not checked on the DNA. TRBV21-1 represents a pseudogene. There are 16 residues in the CDR3. This CDR3 reads CASSKEDGRGLSPLHF. CDR3 nucleotides: TGTGCCAGCAGCAAAGAGGACGGCAGGGGTTTATCACCCCTCCACTTT.

This rearrangement joins TRBV15 to TRBJ2-7, with D possibly TRBD1 on 6 matching bases. The CDR3 runs to 14 residues. Germline CDR1 LNHNV, CDR2 YYDKDF (reference sequence). Trimming removed 2 bases from V and 8 bases from J, with 16 bases in between. DNA of the CDR3: TGTGCCACCAGCAGACAAATCGCAGGGGACCAGCAGTACTTC. It encodes CATSRQIAGDQQYF.

The J gene is TRBJ2-5, the V gene TRBV9; D perhaps matches TRBD2 (6 bases). There are 14 residues in the CDR3. Germline assignment: CDR1 SGDLS and CDR2 YYNGEE. V lost 4 bases to trimming and J lost 7 bases, with 17 bases between them. The chain's CDR3 is CASSPTGEVATQYF. The CDR3 region has the DNA TGTGCCAGCAGCCCCACGGGGGAGGTCGCGACCCAGTACTTC. Looking up the rest from reference TRBV9 and TRBJ2-5 gives the full variable domain: DSGVTQTPKHLITATGQRVTLRCSPRSGDLSVYWYQQSLDQGLQFLIQYYNGEERAKGNILERFSAQQFPDLHSELNLSSLELGDSALYFCASSPTGEVATQYFGPGTRLLVL.

The chain uses TRBV29-1 and TRBJ1-2; 8 bases agree with TRBD1. V lost 7 bases and J lost 3; bases outside the gene matches: 7. Germline CDR1 and CDR2: SQVTM and ANQGSEA. CDR3 length equals 13 residues. CDR3 protein: CSGTGGKDYGYTF. The CDR3 DNA sequence: TGCAGCGGTACAGGGGGTAAGGACTATGGCTACACCTTC.

The rearrangement joins TRBV7-2 to TRBJ1-4; D is uncertain. Trimming pared 5 bases from V and 5 bases from J, leaving 12 bases between. The CDR3 covers 14 residues. The germline V gene has CDR1 SGHTA and CDR2 FQGNSA. CDR3 in amino acids: CASSPGPRNEKLFF. The CDR3 coding sequence is TGTGCCAGCAGCCCCGGCCCGCGGAATGAAAAACTGTTTTTT.

The chain is built from TRBV12-5 and TRBJ2-1; TRBD1 might be the D (8 bases). CDR1 and CDR2 (germline): LGHNT, FRNRAP. The length of the CDR3 is 16 residues. The V and J ends lost 1 base and 7 bases respectively, with 17 bases between them. The CDR3 sequence: CASGLARTGRENEQFF. Written as DNA, the CDR3 is TGTGCTAGTGGTTTGGCACGGACAGGGAGGGAGAATGAGCAGTTCTTC.

The V gene is TRBV7-9, the J gene TRBJ1-1; 8 bases are shared with TRBD1. V was pared by 4 bases and J by 2 bases, with 3 bases of the junction left unmatched. This CDR3 has 14 residues. Germline CDR1 is SEHNR and CDR2 is FQNEAQ (reference sequence). The CDR3 nucleotides are TGTGCCAGCAGCTCCGGGACAGGTAACACTGAAGCTTTCTTT. Amino acids: CASSSGTGNTEAFF.

Regarding this clone: A read error may account for a junction end that differs from germline. The chain carries TRBV6-5 and TRBJ2-7; 8 bases are a match to TRBD2. The CDR3 is 15 amino acids. CDR1 is MNHEY and CDR2 is SVGAGI in the germline V gene. CDR3 in amino acids: CASSDSSGTSYEQYF. The DNA of the CDR3 is TGTGCCAGCAGTGACTCTTCCGGGACTAGCTACGAGCAGTACTTC.

The V call is TRBV27, the J call TRBJ1-2; D is ambiguous. There are 12 residues in the CDR3. CDR1 is MNHEY and CDR2 is SMNVEV in the germline V gene (reference sequence). V shed 3 bases and J shed 5 bases, with 7 bases lying between them. The CDR3 region is CASSFLFYGYTF. CDR3 coding DNA: TGTGCCAGCAGTTTCCTTTTTTATGGCTACACCTTC.

This chain joins TRBV13 and TRBJ2-7; the D is unclear. With 0 bases removed from V and 2 bases from J, the gap between germline ends came to 5 bases. Germline lookup yields CDR1 PRHDT and CDR2 FYEKMQ (reference sequence). CDR3 length equals 13 residues. The chain's CDR3 is CASSLGAAYEQYF. CDR3 in DNA: TGTGCCAGCAGCTTAGGGGCGGCCTACGAGCAGTACTTC.

This clone has a handful of counts. The chain has TRBV9 and TRBJ1-1; tentative D call: TRBD1 (6 bases). This CDR3 region has 15 residues. Germline V lookup: CDR1 SGDLS, CDR2 YYNGEE. Trimming shortened V by 0 bases and J by 3 bases, and 12 bases separated the two germline ends. In nucleotides, the CDR3 is TGTGCCAGCAGCGTAGTGGGGGCACCCGACACTGAAGCTTTCTTT. Translating gives CASSVVGAPDTEAFF.

The chain employs TRBV4-1 and TRBJ2-3, with 9 bases identical to TRBD2. With 0 bases clipped from V and 1 base from J, the junction kept 2 bases outside the gene matches. This CDR3 comprises 16 residues. Germline V lookup: CDR1 MGHRA, CDR2 YSYEKL. The CDR3 is CASSQDPSGGTDTQYF. Here the CDR3 DNA reads TGCGCCAGCAGCCAAGATCCTAGCGGGGGCACAGATACGCAGTATTTT.

This clone appeared a few times. This sequence joins TRBV24-1 and TRBJ1-1; weak D call: TRBD1 (5 bases). The V end was cut by 2 bases, the J end by 1 base, with 7 bases between. The CDR3 has 14 residues. Germline loops: CDR1 KGHDR, CDR2 SFDVKD. The CDR3 protein is CATSDSTGNTEAFF. The CDR3 bases are TGTGCCACCAGTGATTCTACAGGGAACACTGAAGCTTTCTTT.

The gene calls are TRBV11-3 and TRBJ2-3, with D unclear. V was cut by 0 bases and J by 3 bases, with 4 bases left in between. This CDR3 has 13 amino acids. Germline V gene sequence: CDR1 SGHNT, CDR2 YENEEA. In DNA, the CDR3 is TGTGCCAGCAGCTTAGATCGTACAGATACGCAGTATTTT. As protein: CASSLDRTDTQYF.